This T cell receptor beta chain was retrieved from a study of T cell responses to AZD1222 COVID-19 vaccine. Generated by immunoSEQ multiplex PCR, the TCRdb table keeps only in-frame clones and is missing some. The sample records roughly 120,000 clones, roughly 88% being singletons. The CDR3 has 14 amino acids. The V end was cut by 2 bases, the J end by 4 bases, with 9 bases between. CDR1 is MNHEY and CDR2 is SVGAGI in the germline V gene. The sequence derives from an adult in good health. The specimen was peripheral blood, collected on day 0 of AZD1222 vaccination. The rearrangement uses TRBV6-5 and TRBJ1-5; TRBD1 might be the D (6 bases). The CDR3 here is CASSYADSNQPQHF. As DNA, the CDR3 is TGTGCCAGCAGTTACGCGGACAGTAATCAGCCCCAGCATTTT.